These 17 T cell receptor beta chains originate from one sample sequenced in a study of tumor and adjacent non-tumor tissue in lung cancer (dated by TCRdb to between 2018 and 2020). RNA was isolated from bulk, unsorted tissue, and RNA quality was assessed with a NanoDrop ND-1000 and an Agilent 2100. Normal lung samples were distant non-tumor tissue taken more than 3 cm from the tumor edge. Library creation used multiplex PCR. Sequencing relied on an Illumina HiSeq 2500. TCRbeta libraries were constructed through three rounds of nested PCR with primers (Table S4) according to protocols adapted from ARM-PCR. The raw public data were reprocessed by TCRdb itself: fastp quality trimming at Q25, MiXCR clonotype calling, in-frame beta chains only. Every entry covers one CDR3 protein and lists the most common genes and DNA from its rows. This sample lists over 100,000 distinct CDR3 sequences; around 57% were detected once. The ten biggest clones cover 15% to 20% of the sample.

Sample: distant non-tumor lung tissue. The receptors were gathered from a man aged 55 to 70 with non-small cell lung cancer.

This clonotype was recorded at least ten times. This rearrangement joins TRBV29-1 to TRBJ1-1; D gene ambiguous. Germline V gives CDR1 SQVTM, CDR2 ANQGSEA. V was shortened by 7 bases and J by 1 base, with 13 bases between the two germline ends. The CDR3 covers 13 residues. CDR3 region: CSAFLPGNTEAFF. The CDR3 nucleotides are TGCAGCGCTTTTTTACCGGGGAACACTGAAGCTTTCTTT.

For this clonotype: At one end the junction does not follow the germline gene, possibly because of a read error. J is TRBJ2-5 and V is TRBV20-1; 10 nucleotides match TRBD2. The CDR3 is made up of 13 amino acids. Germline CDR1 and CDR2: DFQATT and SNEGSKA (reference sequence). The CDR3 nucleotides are TGCAGTGCCTGGACTAGCGGCCAAGGGACCCAGTACTTC. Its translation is CSAWTSGQGTQYF.

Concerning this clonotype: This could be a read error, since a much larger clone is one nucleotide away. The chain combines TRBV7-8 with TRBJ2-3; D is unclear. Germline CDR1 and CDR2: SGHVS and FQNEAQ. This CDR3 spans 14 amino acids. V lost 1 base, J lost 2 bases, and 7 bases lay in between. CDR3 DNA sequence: TGTGCCAGCAGCTTAGGAGATAACACAGATACGCAGTATTTT. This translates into CASSLGDNTDTQYF.

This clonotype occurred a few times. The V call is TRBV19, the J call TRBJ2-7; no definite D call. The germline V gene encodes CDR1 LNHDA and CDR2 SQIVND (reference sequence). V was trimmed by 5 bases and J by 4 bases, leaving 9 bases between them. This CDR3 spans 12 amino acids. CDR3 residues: CASSSRAYEQYF. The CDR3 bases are TGTGCCAGTAGTTCAAGGGCTTACGAGCAGTACTTC.

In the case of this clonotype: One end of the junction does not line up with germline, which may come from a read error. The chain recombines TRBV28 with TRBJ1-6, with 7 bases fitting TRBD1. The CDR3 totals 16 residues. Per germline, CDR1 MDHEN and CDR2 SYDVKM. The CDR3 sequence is CASSFSSGTVNSSLHF. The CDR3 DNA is TGTGCTAGCAGTTTTTCCAGTGGGACAGTTAATTCATCCCTCCACTTT.

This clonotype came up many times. CDR3 sequence (DNA): TGTGCCAGCAGCCCCACCCTGACTAGCGGGTCCCAAGAGACCCAGTACTTC. It specifies CASSPTLTSGSQETQYF. The chain has TRBV4-2 and TRBJ2-5; 10 bases fit TRBD2. V lost 4 bases and J lost 1; bases outside the gene matches: 9. Germline V CDR1 and CDR2: LGHNA, YNFKEQ. This CDR3 has 17 amino acids.

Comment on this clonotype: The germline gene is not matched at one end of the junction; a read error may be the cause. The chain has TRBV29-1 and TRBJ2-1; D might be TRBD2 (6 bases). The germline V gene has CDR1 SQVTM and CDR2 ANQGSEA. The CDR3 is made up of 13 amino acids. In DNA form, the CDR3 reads TGCAGCGTTGTTCTAACGGGAGCGGCTGAGCAGCTCTTC. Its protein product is CSVVLTGAAEQLF.

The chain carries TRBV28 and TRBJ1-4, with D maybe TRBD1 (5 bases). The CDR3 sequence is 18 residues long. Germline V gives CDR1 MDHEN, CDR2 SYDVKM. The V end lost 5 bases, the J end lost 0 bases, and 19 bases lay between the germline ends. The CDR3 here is CASSKGGGAGTTNEKLFF. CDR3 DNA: TGTGCCAGCAGTAAAGGCGGAGGGGCCGGGACAACTAATGAAAAACTGTTTTTT.

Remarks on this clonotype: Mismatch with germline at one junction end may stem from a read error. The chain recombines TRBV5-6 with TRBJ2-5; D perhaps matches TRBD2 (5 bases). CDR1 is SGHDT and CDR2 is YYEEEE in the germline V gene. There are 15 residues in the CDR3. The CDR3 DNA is TGTGCCAGCAGCCCCGGGATTGGGATTCAAGAGACCCACTACTTT. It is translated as CASSPGIGIQETHYF.

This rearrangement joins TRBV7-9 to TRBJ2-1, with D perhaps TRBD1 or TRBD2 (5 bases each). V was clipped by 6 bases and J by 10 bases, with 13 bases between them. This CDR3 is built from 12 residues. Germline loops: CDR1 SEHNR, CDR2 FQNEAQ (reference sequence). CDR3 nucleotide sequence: TGTGCCAGCAGAATCGCCTGGGGGGAGCAGTTCTTC. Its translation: CASRIAWGEQFF.

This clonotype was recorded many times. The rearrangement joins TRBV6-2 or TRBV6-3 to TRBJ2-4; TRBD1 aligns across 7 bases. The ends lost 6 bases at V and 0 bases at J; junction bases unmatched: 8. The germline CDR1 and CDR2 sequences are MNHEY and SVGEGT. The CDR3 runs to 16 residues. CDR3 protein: CASSHGTALAKNIQYF. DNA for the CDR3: TGTGCCAGCAGCCATGGGACAGCCCTAGCCAAAAACATTCAGTACTTC.

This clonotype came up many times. The CDR3 DNA follows: TGTGCCAGCAGGGTCCAGGGTCTTCAGCCCCAGCATTTT. As protein: CASRVQGLQPQHF. The rearrangement links TRBV6-1 to TRBJ1-5; D possibly corresponds to TRBD1 (5 bases). Germline lookup yields CDR1 MNHNS and CDR2 SASEGT. The V and J ends lost 6 bases and 6 bases respectively, with 12 bases between them. The CDR3 contains 13 residues.

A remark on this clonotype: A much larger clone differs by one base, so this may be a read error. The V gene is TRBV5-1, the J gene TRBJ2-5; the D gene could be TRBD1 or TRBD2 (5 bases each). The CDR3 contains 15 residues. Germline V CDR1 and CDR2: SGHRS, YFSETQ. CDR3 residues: CASSLAGLHQGTQYF. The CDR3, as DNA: TGCGCCAGCAGCTTGGCGGGGCTACACCAAGGGACCCAGTACTTC.

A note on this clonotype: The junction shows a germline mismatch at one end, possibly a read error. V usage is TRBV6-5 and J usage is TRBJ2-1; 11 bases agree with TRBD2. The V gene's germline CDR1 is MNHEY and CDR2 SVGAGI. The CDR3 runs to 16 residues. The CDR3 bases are TGTGTCAGCAGTTACCTATCTGGACTAGCGGGCGGAAAGAAGTTCTTC. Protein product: CVSSYLSGLAGGKKFF.

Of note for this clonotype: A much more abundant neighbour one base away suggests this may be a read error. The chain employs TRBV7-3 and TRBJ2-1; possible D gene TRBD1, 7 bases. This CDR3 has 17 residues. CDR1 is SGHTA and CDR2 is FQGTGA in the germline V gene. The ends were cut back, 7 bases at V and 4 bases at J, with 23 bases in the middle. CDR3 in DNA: TGTGCCAGCAACTACCTTCCCGCGGGACAGCTATACAATGAGCAGTTCTTC. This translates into CASNYLPAGQLYNEQFF.

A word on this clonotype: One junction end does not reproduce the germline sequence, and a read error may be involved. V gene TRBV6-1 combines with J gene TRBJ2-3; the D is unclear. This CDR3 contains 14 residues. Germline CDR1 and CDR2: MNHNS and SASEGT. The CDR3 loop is CASSGDGRTDTQYF. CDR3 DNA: TGTGCCAGTAGTGGAGACGGACGCACAGATACGCAGTATTTT.

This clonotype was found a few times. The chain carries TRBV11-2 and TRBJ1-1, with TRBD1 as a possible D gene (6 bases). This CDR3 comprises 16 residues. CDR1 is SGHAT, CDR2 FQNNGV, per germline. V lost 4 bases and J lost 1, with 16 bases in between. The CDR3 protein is CASSSRDTFRNTEAFF. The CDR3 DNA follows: TGTGCCAGCAGCTCCCGGGACACGTTCCGGAACACTGAAGCTTTCTTT. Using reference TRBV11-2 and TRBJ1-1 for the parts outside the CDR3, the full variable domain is EAGVAQSPRYKIIEKRQSVAFWCNPISGHATLYWYQQILGQGPKLLIQFQNNGVVDDSQLPKDRFSAERLKGVDSTLKIQPAKLEDSAVYLCASSSRDTFRNTEAFFGQGTRLTVV.